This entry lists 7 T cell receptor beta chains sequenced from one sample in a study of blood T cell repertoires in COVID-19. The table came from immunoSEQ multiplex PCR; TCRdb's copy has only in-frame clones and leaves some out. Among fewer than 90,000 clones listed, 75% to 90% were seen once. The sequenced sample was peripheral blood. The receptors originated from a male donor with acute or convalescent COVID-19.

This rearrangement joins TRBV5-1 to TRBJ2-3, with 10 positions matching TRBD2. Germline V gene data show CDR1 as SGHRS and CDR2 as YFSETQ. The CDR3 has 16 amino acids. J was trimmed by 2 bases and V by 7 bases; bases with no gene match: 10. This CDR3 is CASRPFSGGPTDTQYF. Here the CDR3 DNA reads TGCGCCAGCCGCCCGTTTAGCGGGGGGCCCACAGATACGCAGTATTTT.

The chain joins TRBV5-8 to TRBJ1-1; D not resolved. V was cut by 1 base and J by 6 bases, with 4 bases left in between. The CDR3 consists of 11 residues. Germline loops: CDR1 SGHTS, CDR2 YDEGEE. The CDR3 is CASSLIAEAFF. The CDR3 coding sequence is TGTGCCAGCAGCTTGATAGCTGAAGCTTTCTTT.

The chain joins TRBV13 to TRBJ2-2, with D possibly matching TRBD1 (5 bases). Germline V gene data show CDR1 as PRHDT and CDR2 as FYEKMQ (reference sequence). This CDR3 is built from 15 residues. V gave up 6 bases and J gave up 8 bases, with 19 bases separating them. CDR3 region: CASRLRAGMLGELFF. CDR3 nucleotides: TGTGCCAGCAGGCTTAGAGCAGGGATGTTGGGGGAGCTGTTTTTT.

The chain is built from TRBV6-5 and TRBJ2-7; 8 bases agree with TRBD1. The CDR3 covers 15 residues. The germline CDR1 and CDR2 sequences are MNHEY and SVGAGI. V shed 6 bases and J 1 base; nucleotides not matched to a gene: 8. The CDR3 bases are TGTGCCAGCAGCCTACAGGGGGAATGGTCCTACGAGCAGTACTTC. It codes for CASSLQGEWSYEQYF.

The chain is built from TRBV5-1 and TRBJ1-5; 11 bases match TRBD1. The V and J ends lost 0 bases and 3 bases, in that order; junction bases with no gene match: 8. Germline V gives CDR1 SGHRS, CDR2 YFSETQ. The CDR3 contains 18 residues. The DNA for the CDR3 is TGCGCCAGCAGCTTGGCGGGGTCGGGACAGGGGGACAATCAGCCCCAGCATTTT. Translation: CASSLAGSGQGDNQPQHF.

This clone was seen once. CDR3 coding DNA: TGCGCCAGCAGCTTGTTCACAGGCTCTGGAAACACCATATATTTT. This encodes CASSLFTGSGNTIYF. The chain uses TRBV5-1 and TRBJ1-3; TRBD1 is a possible D gene (5 bases). V was trimmed by 1 base and J by 0 bases, leaving 8 bases between them. Germline values: CDR1 SGHRS, CDR2 YFSETQ. There are 15 residues in the CDR3.

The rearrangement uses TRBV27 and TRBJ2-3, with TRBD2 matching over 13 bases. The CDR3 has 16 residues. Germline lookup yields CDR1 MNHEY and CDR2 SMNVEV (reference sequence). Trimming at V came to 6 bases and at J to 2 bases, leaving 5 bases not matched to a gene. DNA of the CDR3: TGTGCCAGCAGCTTGACTAGCGGGGGGCACACAGATACGCAGTATTTT. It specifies CASSLTSGGHTDTQYF.